Shown below are 22 T cell receptor beta chains from a single sample sequenced in a study of T cell repertoires in cytomegalovirus infection. MiXCR was run by TCRdb on the reads, yielding one entry per CDR3 protein. The sample records approximately 590,000 distinct CDR3 sequences, about 40% being singletons. No antigens are known for them. Material: cultured PBMCs, obtained from culture after CMV antigen stimulation. The receptors were sampled from a human donor in good health (CMV status not recorded). Some clones in this sample may be carry-over from other donors' samples.

CDR3 in amino acids: CASRATGSLNTGELFF. CDR3 bases: TGTGCCAGCAGGGCCACCGGGTCCCTGAACACCGGGGAGCTGTTTTTT. This rearrangement joins TRBV7-8 to TRBJ2-2; D is undetermined. Trimming took off 6 bases at V and 1 base at J, with 15 bases between the two ends. The CDR3 runs to 16 residues. Germline CDR1 and CDR2: SGHVS and FQNEAQ.

This clonotype was observed a handful of times. The V and J genes are TRBV7-4 and TRBJ2-3; tentatively, D is TRBD2 (6 bases). The V gene lost 0 bases and the J gene lost 6 bases, with 10 bases spanning the gap. CDR3 length: 14 residues. Germline CDR1 is SGHVT and CDR2 is SQSDAQ. CDR3 nucleotides: TGTGCCAGCAGCTTAGCGGGAGGCTGGGATACGCAGTATTTT. It yields the protein CASSLAGGWDTQYF.

This clonotype came up a few times. DNA for the CDR3: TGTGCCAGCAGCCCCCCCGGGACCGCGGTAGATACGCAGTATTTT. Translation gives CASSPPGTAVDTQYF. The J gene is TRBJ2-3, the V gene TRBV7-9; D is perhaps TRBD1 or TRBD2 (5 bases each). V lost 5 bases to trimming and J lost 5 bases, with 17 bases between them. The CDR3 is made up of 15 amino acids. The germline gives CDR1 SEHNR, CDR2 FQNEAQ (reference sequence).

The chain couples TRBV7-2 to TRBJ1-5; tentative D call: TRBD1 (5 bases). Germline V gene data show CDR1 as SGHTA and CDR2 as FQGNSA. V was pared by 1 base and J by 9 bases, with 10 bases between. The CDR3 consists of 13 residues. CDR3 DNA: TGTGCCAGCAGCTTAGTTTCGGGGGGGCCCCAGCATTTT. Translation: CASSLVSGGPQHF.

This clonotype came up a few times. The rearrangement joins TRBV6-1 to TRBJ1-1; no reliable D call. V was trimmed by 8 bases and J by 1 base, leaving 8 bases between them. This CDR3 has 12 amino acids. CDR1 and CDR2 from the germline V gene are MNHNS and SASEGT. The CDR3 DNA is TGTGCCAGCCGACGGGGGAACACTGAAGCTTTCTTT. It codes for CASRRGNTEAFF.

This chain links TRBV7-9 with TRBJ2-1, with D possibly TRBD2 on 6 matching bases. The CDR3 extends over 15 amino acids. With 5 bases removed from V and 7 bases from J, the gap between germline ends came to 18 bases. Looked up from germline, CDR1 is SEHNR and CDR2 is FQNEAQ (reference sequence). CDR3 sequence (DNA): TGTGCCAGCAGCCGGGGAGGACGTGGTGGGAATGAGCAGTTCTTC. Its protein is CASSRGGRGGNEQFF.

This clonotype was detected only a few times. This chain connects TRBV7-9 to TRBJ1-1; D gene ambiguous. CDR3 length: 13 amino acids. Trimming pared 2 bases from V and 10 bases from J, leaving 14 bases between. Germline V gene data show CDR1 as SEHNR and CDR2 as FQNEAQ (reference sequence). The CDR3 reads CASSLSGPTRAFF. DNA for the CDR3: TGTGCCAGCAGCTTATCTGGGCCCACCAGAGCTTTCTTT.

The chain recombines TRBV7-6 with TRBJ1-4, with D uncertain. Germline loops: CDR1 SGHVS, CDR2 FNYEAQ. Trimming cost V 5 bases and J 7 bases, with 17 bases left between them. The CDR3 totals 15 residues. The CDR3: CASSLRSGYGEKLFF. CDR3 nucleotides: TGTGCCAGCAGCCTCCGGTCGGGGTACGGTGAAAAACTGTTTTTT.

In this sample, this clonotype turned up a few times. The chain couples TRBV12-3 or TRBV12-4 to TRBJ2-3, with 7 bases matching TRBD2. The CDR3 runs to 14 residues. J lost 2 bases, V lost 6 bases, and 5 bases had no gene match. The CDR3 reads CASRTSSVTDTQYF. The DNA for the CDR3 is TGTGCCAGCAGGACTAGCTCGGTCACAGATACGCAGTATTTT.

The chain is built from TRBV25-1 and TRBJ2-5; weak D call: TRBD2 (5 bases). Germline V gene data show CDR1 as MGHDK and CDR2 as SYGVNS. Trimming took 5 bases from V and 5 from J, leaving 12 bases between them. The CDR3 runs 13 residues. The CDR3 loop is CASSNAGGETQYF. The CDR3 bases are TGTGCCAGCAGTAATGCGGGCGGGGAGACCCAGTACTTC.

This clonotype has only a few counts. J is TRBJ2-7 and V is TRBV4-3, with D possibly called TRBD1 or TRBD2 (7 bases each). The CDR3 loop spans 21 amino acids. Germline CDR1 reads LGHNA; CDR2 reads YSLEER. The germline V and J ends were trimmed by 1 base and 4 bases, with 32 bases remaining between them. The CDR3 reads CASSQGQGGDSCKRAVYEQYF. The CDR3 DNA sequence: TGCGCCAGCAGCCAAGGTCAGGGGGGGGATAGCTGTAAGCGGGCCGTTTACGAGCAGTACTTC.

The chain combines TRBV7-2 with TRBJ1-4; 8 bases agree with TRBD1. The V gene end was trimmed by 5 bases and the J gene end by 11 bases; junction bases not matched to a gene: 10. There are 14 residues in the CDR3. CDR1 is SGHTA and CDR2 is FQGNSA in the germline V gene. The CDR3 here is CASSQDREGRKLFF. The CDR3 coding sequence is TGTGCCAGCAGCCAGGACAGGGAGGGTAGGAAACTGTTTTTT.

The chain combines TRBV6-1 with TRBJ2-3; either TRBD1 or TRBD2 may fit D (5 bases each). The CDR3 length is 17 residues. Trimming removed 6 bases at V and 1 base at J, with 20 bases between. From germline, CDR1 is MNHNS and CDR2 SASEGT. The CDR3 is CASRDRGGMGGTDTQYF. The CDR3 bases are TGTGCCAGCAGAGACCGGGGCGGTATGGGGGGCACAGATACGCAGTATTTT.

The chain links TRBV5-4 to TRBJ2-1, with TRBD2 matching 14 bases. J gave up 8 bases and V 4 bases, and 11 bases lay outside the gene matches. The CDR3 extends over 17 amino acids. Germline CDR1 SGHNT, CDR2 YYREEE (reference sequence). CDR3 DNA sequence: TGTGCCAGCAGCCCGGGGACTAGCGGGAGTTGGCGGGATGAGCAGTTCTTC. It translates to CASSPGTSGSWRDEQFF.

The chain links TRBV6-6 to TRBJ1-2, with 7 nucleotides matching TRBD1. Looked up from germline, CDR1 is MNHNY and CDR2 is SVGAGI (reference sequence). The CDR3 consists of 14 residues. With 2 bases clipped from V and 4 bases from J, the junction kept 4 bases outside the gene matches. As DNA, the CDR3 is TGTGCCAGCAGTTACACAGGGGTGGCCTATGGCTACACCTTC. It is translated as CASSYTGVAYGYTF.

The genes are TRBV24-1 and TRBJ2-3; the D gene is possibly TRBD2 (5 bases). Deletions cut 3 bases from V and 7 bases from J, with 13 bases between. From germline, CDR1 is KGHDR and CDR2 SFDVKD. This CDR3 has 14 amino acids. Here the CDR3 DNA reads TGTGCCACCAGTGATCCCCCGGAGGTAAATACGCAGTATTTT. It encodes CATSDPPEVNTQYF.

This chain joins TRBV7-2 and TRBJ2-1, with 10 bases identical to TRBD2. After removal of 1 base from V and 7 bases from J, the junction contained 4 bases not matched to a gene. CDR3 length: 15 residues. Germline V lookup: CDR1 SGHTA, CDR2 FQGNSA. The CDR3 spells CASSLVTSGTNEQFF. CDR3 nucleotides: TGTGCCAGCAGCTTAGTAACTAGCGGGACAAATGAGCAGTTCTTC. The full variable domain, in which reference TRBV7-2 and TRBJ2-1 provide the parts outside the CDR3, is GAGVSQSPSNKVTEKGKDVELRCDPISGHTALYWYRQSLGQGLEFLIYFQGNSAPDKSGLPSDRFSAERTGGSVSTLTIQRTQQEDSAVYLCASSLVTSGTNEQFFGPGTRLTVL.

The chain recombines TRBV12-3 or TRBV12-4 with TRBJ1-5; D possibly corresponds to TRBD1 (6 bases). The V end lost 5 bases, the J end lost 5 bases, and 13 bases lay between the germline ends. The length of the CDR3 is 14 residues. DNA for the CDR3: TGTGCCAGCAGTCCCCGACAGGTGGATCAGCCCCAGCATTTT. This encodes CASSPRQVDQPQHF.

V usage is TRBV12-5 and J usage is TRBJ2-7, with TRBD2 identical over 12 bases. V was clipped by 3 bases and J by 3 bases; unmatched bases: 9. The CDR3 runs 17 residues. Germline assignment: CDR1 LGHNT and CDR2 FRNRAP. The CDR3 region has the DNA TGTGCTAGTGGTTTTCATCGGACTAGCGGGACATTCTACGAGCAGTACTTC. Protein: CASGFHRTSGTFYEQYF.

This clonotype came up once. The chain carries TRBV2 and TRBJ2-7; a weak D match, TRBD1 (6 bases). Germline V gene lookup returns CDR1 SNHLY and CDR2 FYNNEI. This CDR3 is built from 13 residues. Trimming cost V 7 bases and J 0 bases, with 10 bases left between them. This chain's CDR3 is CASKRDTSYEQYF. The CDR3 DNA reads TGTGCCAGCAAAAGGGACACCTCCTACGAGCAGTACTTC.

This clonotype was counted a few times. This CDR3 is CASSQSLAGGPDETQYF. CDR3 sequence (DNA): TGTGCCAGCAGCCAGAGCCTAGCGGGAGGGCCCGACGAGACCCAGTACTTC. This chain uses TRBV3-1 with TRBJ2-5, with 12 bases aligning to TRBD2. CDR1 is LGHDT and CDR2 is YNNKEL in the germline V gene (reference sequence). Trimming took 3 bases from V and 5 from J; bases not matched to a gene: 10. This CDR3 has 17 amino acids.

The sample holds a few counts of this clonotype. The chain recombines TRBV7-2 with TRBJ1-1; no clear D. CDR1 and CDR2 (germline): SGHTA, FQGNSA. The CDR3 is 13 residues long. V shed 5 bases and J shed 4 bases, with 11 bases lying between them. CDR3 in DNA: TGTGCCAGCAGCACACGACGGAGCACTGAAGCTTTCTTT. Translated, it gives CASSTRRSTEAFF.